A selection of T cell receptor beta chains follows, all from one sample in a study of cytomegalovirus exposure and HLA in healthy donors. Here immunoSEQ multiplex PCR was the method, and the copy in TCRdb shows in-frame clones only, minus some. Of 150,000 to 200,000 clones in the sample, about 80% were seen once. Sequencing was done on a sample of PBMCs. Every receptor here comes from a man aged 45-65 years in good health and CMV-seropositive. The CDR3 runs from the conserved cysteine through the conserved F or W. D genes are given only for firm matches. Expanded clones are given a class, and other clones once, few, many or no size at all.

j_call v_call d_call clone_size cdr3_aa cdr3_nt
TRBJ2-7 TRBV11-1 TRBD1 - CASSLLSGRQGTNYEQYF TGTGCCAGCAGCTTATTAAGTGGTCGACAGGGGACAAACTACGAGCAGTACTTC
TRBJ2-5 TRBV9 - - CASSVGQLQETQYF TGTGCCAGCAGCGTAGGACAGCTTCAAGAGACCCAGTACTTC
TRBJ2-1 TRBV5-4 - - CASSPIHNEQFF TGTGCCAGCAGCCCAATTCACAATGAGCAGTTCTTC
TRBJ2-5 TRBV4-2 TRBD2 - CASSQGRAGGYQETQYF TGTGCCAGCAGCCAAGGAAGAGCGGGGGGTTACCAAGAGACCCAGTACTTC
TRBJ2-2 TRBV23-1 - - CASSRSGTGELFF TGCGCCAGCAGTCGGAGCGGCACCGGGGAGCTGTTTTTT
TRBJ2-5 TRBV5-1 TRBD1 - CASSLNRGRGQETQYF TGCGCCAGCAGCTTGAACAGGGGGAGAGGGCAAGAGACCCAGTACTTC
TRBJ1-1 TRBV29-1 - - CSVEGHHFEAFF TGCAGCGTTGAGGGACACCATTTTGAAGCTTTCTTT
TRBJ2-7 TRBV11-2 - once CASSTGTSYEQYF TGTGCCAGCAGCACCGGGACTTCCTACGAGCAGTACTTC
TRBJ2-3 TRBV23-1 - - CASSQRQDLRADTQYF TGCGCCAGCAGTCAGCGACAGGACCTCCGGGCAGATACGCAGTATTTT
TRBJ2-5 TRBV18 - - CASSPFEETQYF TGTGCCAGCTCACCCTTCGAAGAGACCCAGTACTTC
TRBJ2-6 TRBV5-1 - - CASSLGGSVSGANVLTF TGCGCCAGCAGCTTGGGCGGGTCGGTCTCTGGGGCCAACGTCCTGACTTTC
TRBJ2-7 TRBV7-2 - - CASSLRTSYEQYF TGTGCCAGCAGCTTAAGAACCTCCTACGAGCAGTACTTC
TRBJ1-4 TRBV2 TRBD1 - CASSAEGTGAATNEKLFF TGTGCCAGCAGTGCAGAGGGGACAGGGGCGGCAACTAATGAAAAACTGTTTTTT
TRBJ2-2 TRBV9 TRBD2 once CASNTGGAPGELFF TGTGCCAGCAACACCGGGGGGGCCCCCGGGGAGCTGTTTTTT
TRBJ1-1 TRBV5-8 TRBD1 few CASSRLKWTGDMNTEAFF TGTGCCAGCAGCCGCCTAAAGTGGACAGGGGACATGAACACTGAAGCTTTCTTT
TRBJ2-7 TRBV6-5 - once CASSYSSAEYEQYF TGTGCCAGCAGTTACTCGAGTGCGGAATACGAGCAGTACTTC
TRBJ2-1 TRBV28 - - CASSLLAGYNEQFF TGTGCCAGCAGTTTACTAGCAGGCTACAATGAGCAGTTCTTC
TRBJ1-5 TRBV5-1 - - CASSLDQGGNQPQHF TGCGCCAGCAGCTTGGATCAGGGTGGGAATCAGCCCCAGCATTTT
TRBJ1-5 TRBV4-3 - - CASSQEPGTGSSNQPQHF TGCGCCAGCAGCCAAGAGCCCGGGACTGGTTCTAGCAATCAGCCCCAGCATTTT
TRBJ2-7 TRBV28 - - CASTYTGSYEQYF TGTGCCAGCACTTATACAGGGTCCTACGAGCAGTACTTC
TRBJ2-5 TRBV5-1 - - CASSYSGQETQYF TGCGCCAGCAGCTACTCGGGCCAAGAGACCCAGTACTTC
TRBJ2-3 TRBV7-9 - - CASSLDQTDTQYF TGTGCCAGCAGCTTAGACCAGACAGATACGCAGTATTTT
TRBJ2-3 TRBV2 - - CASSGERRRTDTQYF TGTGCCAGCAGTGGAGAGCGGAGACGCACAGATACGCAGTATTTT
TRBJ1-6 TRBV4-3 TRBD1 - CASSPEALTGWRYNSPLHF TGCGCCAGCAGCCCCGAAGCCTTGACAGGGTGGCGATATAATTCCCCCCTCCACTTT
TRBJ1-1 TRBV5-1 TRBD1 - CASSLVDRGTEAFF TGCGCCAGCAGCCTCGTGGACAGGGGCACTGAAGCTTTCTTT
TRBJ1-1 TRBV14 TRBD1 - CASSIDRGPEAFF TGTGCCAGCTCAATCGACAGGGGGCCTGAAGCTTTCTTT
TRBJ2-5 TRBV5-1 - - CASKTPSEGTQYF TGCGCCAGCAAGACCCCTTCGGAGGGGACCCAGTACTTC
TRBJ2-3 TRBV2 - - CASSSLQVPDTQYF TGTGCCAGCAGTAGTCTTCAGGTTCCAGATACGCAGTATTTT
TRBJ1-3 TRBV9 - few CASSVEDNSGNTIYF TGTGCCAGCAGCGTGGAGGATAACTCTGGAAACACCATATATTTT
TRBJ1-5 TRBV4-3 - - CASSQDPVVSNQPQHF TGCGCCAGCAGCCAAGATCCGGTTGTAAGCAATCAGCCCCAGCATTTT
TRBJ1-4 TRBV6-5 TRBD1 - CASSSVQGAGEKLFF TGTGCCAGCAGTTCAGTACAGGGGGCTGGTGAAAAACTGTTTTTT
TRBJ1-6 TRBV7-9 - - CASSFSAQANSPLHF TGTGCCAGCAGCTTTTCGGCACAGGCTAATTCACCCCTCCACTTT
TRBJ1-1 TRBV4-2 TRBD1 - CASSQDKRTGMNTEAFF TGTGCCAGCAGCCAAGACAAAAGGACAGGTATGAACACTGAAGCTTTCTTT
TRBJ1-2 TRBV9 - few CASSVQAGQNYGYTF TGTGCCAGCAGCGTACAGGCAGGACAGAACTATGGCTACACCTTC
TRBJ1-4 TRBV28 - - CASSLFPTGTALTTNEKLFF TGTGCCAGCAGTTTATTTCCCACCGGGACTGCCCTCACAACTAATGAAAAACTGTTTTTT
TRBJ1-6 TRBV19 - once CASRMKGENSPLHF TGTGCCAGTAGGATGAAGGGGGAAAATTCACCCCTCCACTTT
TRBJ1-6 TRBV11-2 - few CASSLETGDYSPLHF TGTGCCAGCAGCTTAGAGACCGGAGACTATTCACCCCTCCACTTT